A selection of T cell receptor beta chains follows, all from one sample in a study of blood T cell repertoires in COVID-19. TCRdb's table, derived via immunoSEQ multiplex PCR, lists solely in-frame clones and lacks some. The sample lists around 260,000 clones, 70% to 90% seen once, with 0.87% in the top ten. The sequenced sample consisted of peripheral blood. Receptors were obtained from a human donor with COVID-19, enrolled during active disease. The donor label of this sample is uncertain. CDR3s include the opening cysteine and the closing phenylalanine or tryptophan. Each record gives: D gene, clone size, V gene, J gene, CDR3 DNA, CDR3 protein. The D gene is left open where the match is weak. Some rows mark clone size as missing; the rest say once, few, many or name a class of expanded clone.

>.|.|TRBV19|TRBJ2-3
TGTGCCAGTAGTATCGGCAGGGAAGCAGATACGCAGTATTTT
CASSIGREADTQYF
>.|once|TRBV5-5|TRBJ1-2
TGTGCCAGCAGCTTCGAAATTGCGCTGGAGGATGGCTACACCTTC
CASSFEIALEDGYTF
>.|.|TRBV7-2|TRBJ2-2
TGTGCCAGCAGCTTAATAATCGATCCCAGGACCGGGGAGCTGTTTTTT
CASSLIIDPRTGELFF
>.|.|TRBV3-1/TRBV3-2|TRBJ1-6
TGTGCCAGCAGCCAACAGTATAATTCACCCCTCCACTTT
CASSQQYNSPLHF
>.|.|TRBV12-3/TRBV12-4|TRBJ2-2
TGTGCCAGCAGGTGGGGGGATCCCGGGGAGCTGTTTTTT
CASRWGDPGELFF
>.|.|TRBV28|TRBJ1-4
TGTGCCAGCAGTTCCCGGGACTTTATCCGAGAAAAACTGTTTTTT
CASSSRDFIREKLFF
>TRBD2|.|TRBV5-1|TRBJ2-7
TGCGCCAGCAGCTTGGGGCGGGGGTACTCCTACGAGCAGTACTTC
CASSLGRGYSYEQYF
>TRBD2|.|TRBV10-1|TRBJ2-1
TGCGCCAGCAGTCTAGCGGGATCCAATGAGCAGTTCTTC
CASSLAGSNEQFF
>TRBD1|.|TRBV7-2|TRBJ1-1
TGTGCCAGCAGCTTACTGGGACAGGGAAGTGAAGCTTTCTTT
CASSLLGQGSEAFF
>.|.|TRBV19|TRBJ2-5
TGTGCCAGTAGTGCGACAGGTGGTCTTCTCGGGACCCAGTACTTC
CASSATGGLLGTQYF
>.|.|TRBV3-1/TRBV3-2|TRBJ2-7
TGTGCCAGCAGCCAACTTCCAGGGAAGGGGAACGAGCAGTACTTC
CASSQLPGKGNEQYF
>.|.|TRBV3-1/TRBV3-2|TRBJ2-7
TGTGCCAGCAGCCCTGTCGATGGGAGGAACTACGAGCAGTACTTC
CASSPVDGRNYEQYF
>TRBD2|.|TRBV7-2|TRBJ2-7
TGTGCCAGCAGCCTGAATAGCGGGGCTCACTACGAGCAGTACTTC
CASSLNSGAHYEQYF
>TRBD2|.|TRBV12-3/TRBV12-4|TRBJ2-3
TGTGCCAGCAGCCAACCTGGACTAGCAAAGTATTTT
CASSQPGLAKYF
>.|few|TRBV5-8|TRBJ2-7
TGTGCCAGCAGCTTGGTAGCAGTGTACGAGCAGTACTTC
CASSLVAVYEQYF
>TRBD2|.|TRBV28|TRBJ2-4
TGTGCCAGCAGTTTATATCACCGGTCGCCACTGGGGGGGAACATTCAGTACTTC
CASSLYHRSPLGGNIQYF
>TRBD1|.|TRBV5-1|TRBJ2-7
TGCGCCAGCAGCAGCGACAGGGCCAGCTCCTACGAGCAGTACTTC
CASSSDRASSYEQYF
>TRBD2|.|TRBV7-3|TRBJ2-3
TGTGCCAGCAGCTTAGGCCCGCGGCTAGCGGGAGGCGGGGGCACAGATACGCAGTATTTT
CASSLGPRLAGGGGTDTQYF
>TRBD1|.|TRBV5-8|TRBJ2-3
TGTGCCAGCAGCCGTAATCCGGACAGGGGGTACACAGATACGCAGTATTTT
CASSRNPDRGYTDTQYF
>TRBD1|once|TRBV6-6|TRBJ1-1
TGTGCCAGCAGAGGGGACAGGTCCTGGGACACTGAAGCTTTCTTT
CASRGDRSWDTEAFF
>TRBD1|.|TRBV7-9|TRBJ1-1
TGTGCCAGCAGCTCGTCCATTAAACAGGGGATCACTGAAGCTTTCTTT
CASSSSIKQGITEAFF
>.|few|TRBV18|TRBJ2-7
TGTGCCAGCTCACCACAGACAGACGAGCAGTACTTC
CASSPQTDEQYF
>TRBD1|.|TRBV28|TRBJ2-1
TGTGCCTTATCCGGGACAGGGGAATTTAATGAGCAGTTCTTC
CALSGTGEFNEQFF
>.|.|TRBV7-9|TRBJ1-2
TGTGCCAGCAGCTTAAACAGGGCGGAGGGCTACACCTTC
CASSLNRAEGYTF
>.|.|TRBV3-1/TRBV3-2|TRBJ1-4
TGTGCCAGCAGCCACTTCCCGGGGGGGGATGAAAAACTGTTTTTT
CASSHFPGGDEKLFF
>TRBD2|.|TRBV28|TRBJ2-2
TGTGCCAGCAGCACCACTAGCGGGGGGAACACCGGGGAGCTGTTTTTT
CASSTTSGGNTGELFF
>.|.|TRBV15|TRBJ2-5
TGTGCCACCACGCGGGACCAGTACCAAGAGACCCAGTACTTC
CATTRDQYQETQYF
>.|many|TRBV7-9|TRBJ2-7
TGTGCCAGCAGCTTAGAGCCACGCACGCCCTCCTACGAGCAGTACTTC
CASSLEPRTPSYEQYF
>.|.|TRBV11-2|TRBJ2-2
TGTGCCAGCAGCTCGACAGCGAACACCGGGGAGCTGTTTTTT
CASSSTANTGELFF
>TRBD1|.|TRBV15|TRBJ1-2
TGTGCCACCAGCAGACGACGACAGGGCGGCCCCTATGGCTACACCTTC
CATSRRRQGGPYGYTF
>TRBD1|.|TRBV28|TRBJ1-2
TGTGCCAGCAGTTCCCCGGGACAGGGTGCGCGGGGCTACACCTTC
CASSSPGQGARGYTF
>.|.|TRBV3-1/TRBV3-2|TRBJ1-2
TGTGCCAGCAGTTTAGGGACTGCCGATTATTATGGCTACACCTTC
CASSLGTADYYGYTF
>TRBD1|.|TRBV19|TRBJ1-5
TGTGCCAGTAGTATGACAGGGAACCAGCCCCAGCATTTT
CASSMTGNQPQHF
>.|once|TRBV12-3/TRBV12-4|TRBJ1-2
TGTGCCAGCAGCCAGGGTCATGTTGGCTACACCTTC
CASSQGHVGYTF
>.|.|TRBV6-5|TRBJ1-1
TGTGCCAGCAGGGTCGGGGGGTACACTGAAGCTTTCTTT
CASRVGGYTEAFF
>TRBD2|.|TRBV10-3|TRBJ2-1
TGTGCCATCAGTGCGAGTAGCGGGAGGGAAAGGAACAATGAGCAGTTCTTC
CAISASSGRERNNEQFF
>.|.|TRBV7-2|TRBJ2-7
TGTGCCAGCAGCTTAAACAGGGAAGGGAAGTACGAGCAGTACTTC
CASSLNREGKYEQYF
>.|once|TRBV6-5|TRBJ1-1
TGTGCCAGCCTCCTCGACCCGGGACTTTCGCCTGAAGCTTTCTTT
CASLLDPGLSPEAFF
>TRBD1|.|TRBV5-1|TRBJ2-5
TGCGCCAGCAGCCCCGGTCGGGGACAGCAAGAGACCCAGTACTTC
CASSPGRGQQETQYF
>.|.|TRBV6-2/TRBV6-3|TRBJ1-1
TGTGCCAGCAGTTACGATCAGGGATCGAACACTGAAGCTTTCTTT
CASSYDQGSNTEAFF
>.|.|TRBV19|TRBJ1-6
TGTGCCAGTAGTAGGTTTCGGGGAAGGAGGAGCTCCTATAATTCACCCCTCCACTTT
CASSRFRGRRSSYNSPLHF
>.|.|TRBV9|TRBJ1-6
TGTGCCAGCAGCCCCTTATCGGGCGGAGGCCTACCCCTCCACTTT
CASSPLSGGGLPLHF
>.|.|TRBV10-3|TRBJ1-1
TGTGTTACAGGCAACTCAGGTGGAACTGAAGCTTTCTTT
CVTGNSGGTEAFF
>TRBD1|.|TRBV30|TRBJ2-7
TGTGCCTGGAGTGCCTCGACAGGGGCCCCCTACGAGCAGTACTTC
CAWSASTGAPYEQYF
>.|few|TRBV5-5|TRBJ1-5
TGTGCCAGCAGCTTGGTTCAGGGAGGGGATCAGCCCCAGCATTTT
CASSLVQGGDQPQHF
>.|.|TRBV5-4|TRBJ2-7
TGTGCCAGCAGTCGGGGGGGGACAGTGGGGACCTACGAGCAGTACTTC
CASSRGGTVGTYEQYF
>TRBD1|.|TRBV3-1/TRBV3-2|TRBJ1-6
TGTGCCAGCAGCCAAGGCAGGGGGGATAATTCACCCCTCCACTTT
CASSQGRGDNSPLHF
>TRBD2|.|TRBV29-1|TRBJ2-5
TGCAGCGTTGGGGGGAGCGGGACCCAAGAGACCCAGTACTTC
CSVGGSGTQETQYF
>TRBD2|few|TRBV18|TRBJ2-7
TGTGCCAGCTCACCGACGAGGGGAGGGTACGAGCAGTACTTC
CASSPTRGGYEQYF
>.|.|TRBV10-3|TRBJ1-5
TGTGCCATCAGTGAGTCGAACCCAGGGGCGAGCAATCAGCCCCAGCATTTT
CAISESNPGASNQPQHF
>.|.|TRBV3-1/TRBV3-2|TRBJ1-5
TGTGCCAGCAGCCAAAATCCCTCCCTAGCGAACCAGCCCCAGCATTTT
CASSQNPSLANQPQHF